This paragraph covers one T cell receptor beta chain sequence. The antigen remains unidentified. The authors split each subset's genomic DNA evenly across several immunoSEQ plates. Under the authors' procedure: In the immunoSEQ data, sequences were junction-only and lacked quality scores, so filtering differed. Repertoires were generated with immunoSEQ multiplex PCR, while TCRdb's copy carries only in-frame clones and drops some. V and J calls and clone size are given by that table; D and trimming were obtained from the DNA. The table includes about 2 million clones, approximately 94% detected once. Trimming stripped 3 bases from V and 1 base from J, with 10 bases between. Per germline, CDR1 SGDLS and CDR2 YYNGEE. The CDR3 is 14 amino acids. This record belongs to a study of shared clonotypes between healthy human individuals. Study background: The donors, a couple of women and a few men, were aged 18 to 49. Study observations and caveats: The represented genetic and exposure-history diversity was limited by the small number of donors.

Naive CD8 cells lacked CD45RO and underwent positive selection for CCR7, leaving out terminally differentiated effector memory CD45RA+ cells. The sequenced material came from naive CD8+ T cells sorted from blood. The chain uses TRBV9 and TRBJ2-5, with D tentatively TRBD2 (6 bases). The origin of this receptor is a young man in good health. CDR3: CASSEGLPQETQYF. In DNA, the CDR3 is TGTGCCAGCAGCGAGGGACTGCCCCAAGAGACCCAGTACTTC.